The 10 T cell receptor beta chains listed next were all sequenced from one sample in a study of identical twins. TCRdb re-analysed the 5' RACE reads in MiXCR, keeping a single row per CDR3 protein. The data show about 890,000 distinct CDR3 sequences, roughly 12% seen once. These data also formed part of another study, on yellow fever vaccine responses in identical twins.

The sequenced material came from PBMCs. These receptors were taken from a woman in her late teens or twenties in good health.

This clonotype was seen at least ten times. V and J are TRBV12-3 or TRBV12-4 and TRBJ1-5; D remains ambiguous. There are 15 residues in the CDR3. V shed 6 bases and J shed 3 bases, with 15 bases lying between them. In nucleotides, the CDR3 is TGTGCCAGCAGCCCTAGTCTTGGAGACAATCAGCCCCAGCATTTT. This encodes CASSPSLGDNQPQHF.

The CDR3 protein is CASSYGGSGNEKLFF. CDR3 nucleotide sequence: TGTGCCAGCAGTTACGGGGGGAGTGGTAATGAAAAACTGTTTTTT. The chain links TRBV6-5 to TRBJ1-4; tentatively, D is TRBD1 (5 bases). Germline V gene lookup returns CDR1 MNHEY and CDR2 SVGAGI. V dropped 2 bases and J dropped 4 bases, with 11 bases sitting between them. The CDR3 totals 15 residues.

The sample holds a few counts of this clonotype. This chain connects TRBV4-2 to TRBJ1-4, with D possibly matching TRBD1 (6 bases). Trimming took 8 bases from V and 6 from J, leaving 16 bases between them. The CDR3 spans 14 residues. CDR1 LGHNA and CDR2 YNFKEQ come from the germline V gene. CDR3 residues: CASGTQGRDEKLFF. The CDR3 DNA reads as TGTGCCAGCGGAACTCAGGGGAGGGATGAAAAACTGTTTTTT.

This clonotype was recorded a few times. This chain connects TRBV6-5 to TRBJ1-3; tentatively, D is TRBD1 (5 bases). Germline assignment: CDR1 MNHEY and CDR2 SVGAGI. There are 15 residues in the CDR3. V shed 0 bases and J shed 4 bases, with 10 bases lying between them. The DNA for the CDR3 is TGTGCCAGCAGTTACTCGAAAGCAGGGGGAAACACCATATATTTT. Translated, it gives CASSYSKAGGNTIYF.

This clonotype was counted between two and nine times. The chain joins TRBV18 to TRBJ2-1; D is undetermined. The V and J ends lost 0 bases and 9 bases respectively, with 6 bases between them. Germline CDR1 and CDR2: KGHSH and LQKENI. This CDR3 is 12 amino acids long. CDR3 sequence: CASSPPQSEQFF. The CDR3 nucleotides are TGTGCCAGCTCACCACCCCAGTCTGAGCAGTTCTTC.

In this sample, this clonotype turned up a few times. The rearrangement links TRBV12-3 or TRBV12-4 to TRBJ1-6; TRBD1 is a possible D gene (6 bases). V gave up 4 bases and J gave up 7 bases, with 14 bases separating them. CDR3 length: 15 amino acids. The CDR3 protein is CASSSETGTNSPLHF. CDR3 nucleotide sequence: TGTGCCAGCAGTTCCGAGACAGGCACGAATTCACCCCTCCACTTT.

In this sample, this clonotype turned up a few times. J is TRBJ2-4 and V is TRBV5-1, with TRBD2 as a possible D gene (6 bases). CDR1 SGHRS and CDR2 YFSETQ come from the germline V gene. This CDR3 spans 15 amino acids. The germline V and J ends were trimmed by 3 bases and 4 bases, with 14 bases remaining between them. Here the CDR3 reads CASSSDSGSKNIQYF. The DNA for the CDR3 is TGCGCCAGCAGCTCAGATAGCGGTTCGAAAAACATTCAGTACTTC.

The V gene is TRBV4-2, the J gene TRBJ2-2; D is possibly TRBD2 (7 bases). The CDR3 is 16 amino acids. Germline CDR1 is LGHNA and CDR2 is YNFKEQ. Trimming removed 3 bases from V and 4 bases from J, with 15 bases in between. CDR3 protein: CASSHGGGAGTGELFF. The DNA for the CDR3 is TGTGCCAGCAGCCATGGGGGGGGCGCCGGCACCGGGGAGCTGTTTTTT.

This clonotype was recorded a few times. The gene calls are TRBV27 and TRBJ2-7; 11 nucleotides align to TRBD2. CDR1 is MNHEY and CDR2 is SMNVEV in the germline V gene (reference sequence). The length of the CDR3 is 16 residues. The trim removed 7 bases at V and 1 base at J, leaving 9 bases unmatched. The CDR3 DNA reads as TGTGCCAGCACTACGGCCGGGACTAGCGGTTCCTACGAGCAGTACTTC. It is translated as CASTTAGTSGSYEQYF.

This clonotype appeared once. V and J are TRBV7-6 and TRBJ2-5, with D tentatively TRBD1 or TRBD2 (7 bases each). V was clipped by 5 bases and J by 0 bases, with 16 bases between them. This CDR3 spans 16 amino acids. Per germline, CDR1 SGHVS and CDR2 FNYEAQ. CDR3 nucleotides: TGTGCCAGCAGCCGCAAGGGAGGGGGCTACCAAGAGACCCAGTACTTC. Translating it yields CASSRKGGGYQETQYF.